Sequencing of this T cell receptor beta chain was carried out in a study of shared clonotypes between healthy human individuals. Trimming took off 6 bases at V and 2 bases at J, with 20 bases between the two ends. Germline CDR1 KGHSH, CDR2 LQKENI. CDR3 length equals 17 residues. Each cell subset's genomic DNA was divided evenly among several immunoSEQ plates. Data came from immunoSEQ multiplex PCR; TCRdb stores just in-frame clones and leaves some out. The sample carries about 2.4 million clones, 93% recorded once. As concerns this clone: Antigen unknown.

Only Caucasian adults living in Nashville, Tennessee made up the donor group. Whole-study results and caveats: In having few donors, the study represented limited genetic and exposure-history diversity. It was only blood that was sampled, and tissue repertoires likely differ.

Sequenced: naive CD4+ T cells from PBMCs. Subset meaning: CD45RA+ positively selected. The chain combines TRBV18 with TRBJ2-1; D unresolved. The source of this sequence is a man aged 18 to 29 in good health. Some clones in this sample may be carry-over from other donors' samples. CDR3 coding DNA: TGTGCCAGCTCCCAACACCCTCCTAGGGTGGCCTACAATGAGCAGTTCTTC. Protein sequence: CASSQHPPRVAYNEQFF.